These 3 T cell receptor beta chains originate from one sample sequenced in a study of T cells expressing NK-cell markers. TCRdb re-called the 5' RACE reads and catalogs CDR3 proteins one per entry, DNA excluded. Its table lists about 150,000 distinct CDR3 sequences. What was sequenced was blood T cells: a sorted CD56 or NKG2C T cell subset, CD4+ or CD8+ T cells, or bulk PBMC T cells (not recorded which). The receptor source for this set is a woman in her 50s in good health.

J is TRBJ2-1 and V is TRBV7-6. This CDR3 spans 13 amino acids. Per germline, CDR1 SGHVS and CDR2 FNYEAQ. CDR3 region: CASSPVERGEQFF.

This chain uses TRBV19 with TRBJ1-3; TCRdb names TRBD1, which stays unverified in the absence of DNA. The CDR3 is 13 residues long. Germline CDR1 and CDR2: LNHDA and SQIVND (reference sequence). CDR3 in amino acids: CASHTGFGNTIYF.

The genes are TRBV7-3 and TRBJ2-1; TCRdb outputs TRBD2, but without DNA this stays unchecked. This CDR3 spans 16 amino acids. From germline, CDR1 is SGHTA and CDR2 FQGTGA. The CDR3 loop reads CASSTLAGVTDNEQFF.